The 5 T cell receptor beta chains below all came from one sample that was sequenced in a study of response to subunit inactivated influenza vaccine. One entry per CDR3 protein results from TCRdb running MiXCR on the RT-PCR reads. Of about 700,000 distinct CDR3 sequences listed, 14% are singletons. Source: PBMCs from blood, taken less than 15 days before vaccination. These receptor sequences come from a middle-aged man who received an inactivated influenza vaccine.

This clonotype has just a few counts. This chain uses TRBV29-1 with TRBJ2-1; weak D call: TRBD2 (6 bases). Looked up from germline, CDR1 is SQVTM and CDR2 is ANQGSEA. The V end lost 8 bases, the J end lost 7 bases, and 15 bases lay between the germline ends. The CDR3 covers 12 residues. The CDR3 protein is CSTRAGSNEQFF. CDR3 bases: TGCAGCACTCGTGCGGGGTCTAATGAGCAGTTCTTC.

This clonotype has only a few counts. The rearrangement joins TRBV4-2 to TRBJ1-5; possibly TRBD1 for D (5 bases). V lost 0 bases and J lost 3, with 12 bases in between. The CDR3 runs to 16 residues. Germline CDR1 and CDR2: LGHNA and YNFKEQ. The CDR3 sequence: CASSQETGDLNQPQHF. The CDR3 coding sequence is TGTGCCAGCAGCCAAGAGACGGGGGACCTCAATCAGCCCCAGCATTTT.

This clonotype was observed once. The V gene is TRBV6-1, the J gene TRBJ2-7; TRBD2 matches 7 bases. CDR3 length: 16 residues. J was trimmed by 4 bases and V by 6 bases; bases with no gene match: 15. In germline, CDR1 is MNHNS, CDR2 SASEGT. CDR3 amino acids: CASRDQAGLDFYEQYF. The CDR3 DNA is TGTGCCAGCAGAGACCAAGCGGGATTGGATTTTTACGAGCAGTACTTC.

A remark on this clonotype: This CDR3 fails to terminate in the conserved phenylalanine or tryptophan, so it likely reflects a read error. V gene TRBV5-4 combines with J gene TRBJ2-5, with 7 bases matching TRBD1. Per the germline V gene, CDR1 is SGHNT and CDR2 is YYREEE (reference sequence). This CDR3 has 14 amino acids. The J segment lost 2 bases and the V segment lost 4 bases, leaving 5 bases of the junction unmatched. The CDR3 reads CASSTDREQETQYL. CDR3 bases: TGTGCCAGCAGCACAGACAGGGAGCAAGAGACCCAGTACCTC.

This clonotype has at least ten counts. This chain links TRBV5-1 with TRBJ2-7; TRBD2 agrees at 12 bases. The germline CDR1 and CDR2 sequences are SGHRS and YFSETQ. J was trimmed by 5 bases and V by 4 bases; bases with no gene match: 10. CDR3 length: 16 amino acids. The CDR3 DNA is TGCGCCAGCAGCCCTCGAACTAGCGGGGGGAACCACGAGCAGTACTTC. Translating gives CASSPRTSGGNHEQYF.